This is a list of T cell receptor beta chains from one sample in a study of blood T cell repertoires in COVID-19. Sequencing used immunoSEQ multiplex PCR; TCRdb keeps in-frame clones, though not all of them. Of 200,000 to 300,000 clones in the sample, around 90% were seen once. The sample taken for sequencing was peripheral blood. These TCRs come from a human donor in a cohort sampled during active COVID-19. CDR3s leave out the opening cysteine and the closing phenylalanine or tryptophan. Each record gives: J gene, V gene, CDR3 protein.

j_gene: TRBJ2-7
v_gene: TRBV28
CDR3aa: ASSILAEGDYEQY

j_gene: TRBJ2-7
v_gene: TRBV7-6
CDR3aa: ASSKLGTTFLYEQY

j_gene: TRBJ1-2
v_gene: TRBV10-3
CDR3aa: ASSRTTNYGYT

j_gene: TRBJ1-1
v_gene: TRBV6-2/TRBV6-3
CDR3aa: ASSLIGPTGYRDTEAF

j_gene: TRBJ1-2
v_gene: TRBV5-5
CDR3aa: ASSFTGGSVYGYT

j_gene: TRBJ1-2
v_gene: TRBV3-1/TRBV3-2
CDR3aa: ASSQPYQQGVEGGYT

j_gene: TRBJ1-2
v_gene: TRBV27
CDR3aa: ASSLDRETLRGYT

j_gene: TRBJ2-2
v_gene: TRBV29-1
CDR3aa: SVEDGGLDTGELF

j_gene: TRBJ1-2
v_gene: TRBV19
CDR3aa: ASSINSRQGYGYT

j_gene: TRBJ2-7
v_gene: TRBV13
CDR3aa: ASSFTRQDSSYEQY

j_gene: TRBJ2-7
v_gene: TRBV18
CDR3aa: ASSPTTAYEQY

j_gene: TRBJ2-3
v_gene: TRBV4-3
CDR3aa: ASSQGTGEDTQY

j_gene: TRBJ2-7
v_gene: TRBV7-9
CDR3aa: ASSPTAGQGNYEQY

j_gene: TRBJ1-2
v_gene: TRBV5-1
CDR3aa: ASSLSGGNYGYT

j_gene: TRBJ1-1
v_gene: TRBV11-2
CDR3aa: ASSLSQGLPEAF

j_gene: TRBJ2-3
v_gene: TRBV28
CDR3aa: ASRPDTSGGTDTQY

j_gene: TRBJ1-1
v_gene: TRBV6-2/TRBV6-3
CDR3aa: ASSYVEGASEAF

j_gene: TRBJ2-7
v_gene: TRBV13
CDR3aa: ASSFWRQGRLYEQY

j_gene: TRBJ2-7
v_gene: TRBV7-2
CDR3aa: ASSLGTSGISYEQY

j_gene: TRBJ2-1
v_gene: TRBV7-2
CDR3aa: ASSLVSSTSGSANEQF

j_gene: TRBJ2-6
v_gene: TRBV10-3
CDR3aa: AISQASGANVLT

j_gene: TRBJ2-7
v_gene: TRBV30
CDR3aa: AWSVPGTTSYEQY

j_gene: TRBJ1-3
v_gene: TRBV30
CDR3aa: AWSRRSFGNTIY

j_gene: TRBJ2-1
v_gene: TRBV6-6
CDR3aa: ASSRDNYNEQF

j_gene: TRBJ1-1
v_gene: TRBV9
CDR3aa: ASSVDSGTGDAF

j_gene: TRBJ1-6
v_gene: TRBV2
CDR3aa: ASSPRGSAGYYNSPLH

j_gene: TRBJ1-1
v_gene: TRBV5-4
CDR3aa: ASSAGTGVIDTEAF

j_gene: TRBJ1-2
v_gene: TRBV6-5
CDR3aa: ASSYSGQGDGYT

j_gene: TRBJ1-6
v_gene: TRBV28
CDR3aa: ASSSRAGGSPYNSPLH

j_gene: TRBJ1-4
v_gene: TRBV5-1
CDR3aa: ASSLAGTSTNEKLF

j_gene: TRBJ2-1
v_gene: TRBV5-6
CDR3aa: ASSDPRLVREPHNEQF

j_gene: TRBJ2-7
v_gene: TRBV9
CDR3aa: ASSVNSGDEQY

j_gene: TRBJ1-2
v_gene: TRBV4-3
CDR3aa: ASSPTWGDYGYT

j_gene: TRBJ1-1
v_gene: TRBV30
CDR3aa: AWSDRGGNTEAF

j_gene: TRBJ1-1
v_gene: TRBV4-1
CDR3aa: ASSFDRATEAF

j_gene: TRBJ2-7
v_gene: TRBV15
CDR3aa: ATSSRGTSGGPLPYEQY

j_gene: TRBJ2-7
v_gene: TRBV7-9
CDR3aa: ASSPRTGYSSPGDEQY

j_gene: TRBJ1-1
v_gene: TRBV18
CDR3aa: ASSPQSGTEAF

j_gene: TRBJ2-7
v_gene: TRBV28
CDR3aa: ASSLRRREQY

j_gene: TRBJ1-4
v_gene: TRBV10-2
CDR3aa: ASSEKGKEATNEKLF

j_gene: TRBJ2-1
v_gene: TRBV19
CDR3aa: ASTYGEGLNEQF

j_gene: TRBJ1-1
v_gene: TRBV27
CDR3aa: ASSFSRGGTEAF

j_gene: TRBJ1-3
v_gene: TRBV18
CDR3aa: ASSPGTFSGNTIY

j_gene: TRBJ1-1
v_gene: TRBV4-2
CDR3aa: ASSQETRGTEAF

j_gene: TRBJ1-2
v_gene: TRBV4-1
CDR3aa: ASSPSGDWNYGYT

j_gene: TRBJ2-5
v_gene: TRBV7-2
CDR3aa: ASSLVAGGQETQY

j_gene: TRBJ2-5
v_gene: TRBV4-1
CDR3aa: ASSQDWRGGQETQY

j_gene: TRBJ2-7
v_gene: TRBV11-2
CDR3aa: ASSVGLAMYEQY

j_gene: TRBJ2-5
v_gene: TRBV7-2
CDR3aa: ASSLLSGPQETQY

j_gene: TRBJ1-5
v_gene: TRBV27
CDR3aa: ASSPLPARPPHSNQPQH

j_gene: TRBJ2-7
v_gene: TRBV5-4
CDR3aa: ASSLPPYEQY

j_gene: TRBJ1-2
v_gene: TRBV30
CDR3aa: AWSVGDYYGYT

j_gene: TRBJ1-1
v_gene: TRBV4-1
CDR3aa: ASSQVGTVNTEAF

j_gene: TRBJ1-5
v_gene: TRBV27
CDR3aa: ASSEGDQPQH

j_gene: TRBJ2-1
v_gene: TRBV6-5
CDR3aa: ASRVQGSYNEQF

j_gene: TRBJ1-1
v_gene: TRBV11-2
CDR3aa: ASSLIGRAEAF